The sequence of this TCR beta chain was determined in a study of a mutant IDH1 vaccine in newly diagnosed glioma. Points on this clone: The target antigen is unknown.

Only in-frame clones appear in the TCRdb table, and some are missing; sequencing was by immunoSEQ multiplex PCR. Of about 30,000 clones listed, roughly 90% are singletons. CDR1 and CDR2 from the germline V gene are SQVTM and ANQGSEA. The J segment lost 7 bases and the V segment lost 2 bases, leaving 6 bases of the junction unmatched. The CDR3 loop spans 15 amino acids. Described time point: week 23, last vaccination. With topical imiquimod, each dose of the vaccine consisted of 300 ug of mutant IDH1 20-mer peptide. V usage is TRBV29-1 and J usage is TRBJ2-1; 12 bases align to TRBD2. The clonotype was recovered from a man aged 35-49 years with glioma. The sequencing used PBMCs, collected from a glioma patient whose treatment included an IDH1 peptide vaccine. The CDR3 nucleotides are TGCAGCGTTGAACCTAGCGGGGGGGCGCGGAATGAGCAGTTCTTC. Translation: CSVEPSGGARNEQFF.